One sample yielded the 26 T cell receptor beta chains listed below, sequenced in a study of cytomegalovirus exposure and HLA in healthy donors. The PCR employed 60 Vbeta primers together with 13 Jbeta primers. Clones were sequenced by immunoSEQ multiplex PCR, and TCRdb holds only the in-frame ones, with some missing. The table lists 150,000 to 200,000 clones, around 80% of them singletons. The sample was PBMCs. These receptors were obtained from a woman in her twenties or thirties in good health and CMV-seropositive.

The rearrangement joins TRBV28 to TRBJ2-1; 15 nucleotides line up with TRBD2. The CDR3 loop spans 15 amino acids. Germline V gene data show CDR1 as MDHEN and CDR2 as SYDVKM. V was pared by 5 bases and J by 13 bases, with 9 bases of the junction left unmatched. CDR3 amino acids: CASSPTGTSGGIQFF. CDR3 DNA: TGTGCCAGCAGTCCGACCGGGACTAGCGGGGGGATACAGTTCTTC.

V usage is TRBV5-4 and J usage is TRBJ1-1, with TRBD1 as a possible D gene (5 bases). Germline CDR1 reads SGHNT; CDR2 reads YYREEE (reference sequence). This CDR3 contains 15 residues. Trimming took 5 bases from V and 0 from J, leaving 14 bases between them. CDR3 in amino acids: CASRVDRVMNTEAFF. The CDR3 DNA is TGTGCCAGCAGAGTCGACAGAGTAATGAACACTGAAGCTTTCTTT.

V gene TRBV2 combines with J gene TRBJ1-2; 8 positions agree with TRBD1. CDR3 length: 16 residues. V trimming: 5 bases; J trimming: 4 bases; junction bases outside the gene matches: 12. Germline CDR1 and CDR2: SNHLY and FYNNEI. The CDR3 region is CASSKPAGTGFYGYTF. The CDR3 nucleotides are TGTGCCAGCAGTAAACCGGCCGGGACAGGTTTCTATGGCTACACCTTC.

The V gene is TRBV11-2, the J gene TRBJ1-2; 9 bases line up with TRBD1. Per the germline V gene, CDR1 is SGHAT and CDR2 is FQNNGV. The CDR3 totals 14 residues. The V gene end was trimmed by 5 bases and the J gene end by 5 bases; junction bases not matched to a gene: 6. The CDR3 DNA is TGTGCCAGCAGCCGGGACAGGGTAAGATATGGCTACACCTTC. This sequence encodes CASSRDRVRYGYTF.

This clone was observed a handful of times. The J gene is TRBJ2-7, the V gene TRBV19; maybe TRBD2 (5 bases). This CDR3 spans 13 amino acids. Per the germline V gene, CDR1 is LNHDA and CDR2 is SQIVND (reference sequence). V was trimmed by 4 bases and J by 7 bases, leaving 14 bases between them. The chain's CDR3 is CASSTRHTGEQYF. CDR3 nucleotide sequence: TGTGCCAGTAGTACAAGACACACGGGGGAGCAGTACTTC.

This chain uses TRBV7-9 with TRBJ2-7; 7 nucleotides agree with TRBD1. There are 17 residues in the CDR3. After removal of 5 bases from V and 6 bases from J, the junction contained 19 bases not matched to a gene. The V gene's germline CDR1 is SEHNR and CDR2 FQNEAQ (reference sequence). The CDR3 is CASSPSPSGTVKTEQYF. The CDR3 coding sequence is TGTGCCAGCAGCCCCTCCCCATCCGGGACAGTGAAAACCGAGCAGTACTTC.

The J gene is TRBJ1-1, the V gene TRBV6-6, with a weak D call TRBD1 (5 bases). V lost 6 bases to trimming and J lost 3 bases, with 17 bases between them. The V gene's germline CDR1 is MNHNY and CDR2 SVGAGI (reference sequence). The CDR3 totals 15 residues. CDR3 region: CASRIGDYTDTEAFF. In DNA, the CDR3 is TGTGCCAGCAGGATAGGGGACTATACGGACACTGAAGCTTTCTTT.

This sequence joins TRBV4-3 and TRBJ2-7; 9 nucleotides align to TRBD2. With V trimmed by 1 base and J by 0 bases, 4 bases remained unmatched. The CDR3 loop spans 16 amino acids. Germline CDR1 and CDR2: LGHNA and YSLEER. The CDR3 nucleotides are TGCGCCAGCAGCCAAGCTCCAGCGGGGGGCTCCTACGAGCAGTACTTC. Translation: CASSQAPAGGSYEQYF.

The CDR3 nucleotides read TGCGCCAGCAGCTTAGGACAGGGGGCTTCGGGGGAGCTGTTTTTT. Its protein is CASSLGQGASGELFF. The chain combines TRBV5-1 with TRBJ2-2; 11 nucleotides agree with TRBD1. Looked up from germline, CDR1 is SGHRS and CDR2 is YFSETQ. V shed 2 bases and J 8 bases; nucleotides not matched to a gene: 5. The CDR3 runs to 15 residues.

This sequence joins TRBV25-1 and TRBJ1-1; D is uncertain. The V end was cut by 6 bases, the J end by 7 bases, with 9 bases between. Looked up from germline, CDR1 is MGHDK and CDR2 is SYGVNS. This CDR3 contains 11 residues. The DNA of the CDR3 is TGTGCCAGCAGGACGCGGGGTGAAGCTTTCTTT. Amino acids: CASRTRGEAFF. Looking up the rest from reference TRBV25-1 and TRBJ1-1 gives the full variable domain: EADIYQTPRYLVIGTGKKITLECSQTMGHDKMYWYQQDPGMELHLIHYSYGVNSTEKGDLSSESTVSRIRTEHFPLTLESARPSHTSQYLCASRTRGEAFFGQGTRLTVV.

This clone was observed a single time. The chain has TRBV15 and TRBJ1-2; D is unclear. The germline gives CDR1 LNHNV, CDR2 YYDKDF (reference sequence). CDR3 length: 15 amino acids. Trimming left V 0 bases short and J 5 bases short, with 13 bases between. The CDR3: CATSRELGEAYGYTF. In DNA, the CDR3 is TGTGCCACCAGCAGAGAGCTGGGAGAGGCATATGGCTACACCTTC.

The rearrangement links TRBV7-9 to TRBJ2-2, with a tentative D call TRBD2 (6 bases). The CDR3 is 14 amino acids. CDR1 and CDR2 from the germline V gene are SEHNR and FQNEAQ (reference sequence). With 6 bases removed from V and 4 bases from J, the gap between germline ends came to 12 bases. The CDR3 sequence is CASRTSRGTGELFF. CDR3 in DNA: TGTGCCAGCAGGACTAGTCGGGGCACCGGGGAGCTGTTTTTT.

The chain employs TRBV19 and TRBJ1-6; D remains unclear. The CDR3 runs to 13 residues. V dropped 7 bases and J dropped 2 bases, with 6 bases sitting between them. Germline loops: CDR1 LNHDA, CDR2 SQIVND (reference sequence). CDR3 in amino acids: CASNAAYNSPLHF. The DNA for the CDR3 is TGTGCCAGTAATGCGGCCTATAATTCACCCCTCCACTTT.

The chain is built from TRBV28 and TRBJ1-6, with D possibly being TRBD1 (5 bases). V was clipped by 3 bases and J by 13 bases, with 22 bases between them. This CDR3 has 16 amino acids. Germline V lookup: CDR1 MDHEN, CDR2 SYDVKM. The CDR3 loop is CASSFLVRAKVSPLHF. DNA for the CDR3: TGTGCCAGCAGTTTTTTAGTCAGGGCGAAGGTGTCGCCCCTCCACTTT.

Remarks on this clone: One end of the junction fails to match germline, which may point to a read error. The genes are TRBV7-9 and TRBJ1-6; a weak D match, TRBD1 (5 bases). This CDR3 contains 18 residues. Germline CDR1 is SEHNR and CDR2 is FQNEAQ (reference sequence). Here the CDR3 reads CSSFAFSGESSYNSPLHF. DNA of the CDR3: TGTTCCAGCTTCGCCTTCTCGGGGGAAAGCTCCTATAATTCACCCCTCCACTTT.

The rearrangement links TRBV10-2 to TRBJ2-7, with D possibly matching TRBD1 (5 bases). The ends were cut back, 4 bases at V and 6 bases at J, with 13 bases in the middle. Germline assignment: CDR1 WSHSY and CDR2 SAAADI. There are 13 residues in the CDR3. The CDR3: CASSGTGAREQYF. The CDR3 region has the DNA TGCGCCAGCAGTGGTACAGGAGCCCGCGAGCAGTACTTC.

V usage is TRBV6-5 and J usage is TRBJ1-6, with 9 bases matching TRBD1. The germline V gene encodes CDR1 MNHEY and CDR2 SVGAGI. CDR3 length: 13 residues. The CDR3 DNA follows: TGTGCAACGGGGGGACAGGGATATTCACCCCTCCACTTT. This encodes CATGGQGYSPLHF.

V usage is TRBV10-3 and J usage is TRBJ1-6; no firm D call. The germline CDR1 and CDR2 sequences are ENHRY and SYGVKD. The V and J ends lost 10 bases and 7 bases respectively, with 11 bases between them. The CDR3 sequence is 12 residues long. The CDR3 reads CATSFQNSPLHF. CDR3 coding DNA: TGTGCCACCTCTTTCCAGAATTCACCCCTCCACTTT.

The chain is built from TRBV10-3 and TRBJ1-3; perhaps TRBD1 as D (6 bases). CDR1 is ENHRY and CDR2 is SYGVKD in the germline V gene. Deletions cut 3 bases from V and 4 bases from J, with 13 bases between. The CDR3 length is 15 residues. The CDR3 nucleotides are TGTGCCATCAGTGATACCGGGACACCGGGAAACACCATATATTTT. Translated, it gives CAISDTGTPGNTIYF.

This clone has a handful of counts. The CDR3 DNA is TGTGCCAGCAGTTTACGCAGGGGGTACTCCTACGAGCAGTACTTC. Protein product: CASSLRRGYSYEQYF. This chain links TRBV28 with TRBJ2-7; TRBD1 matches at 7 bases. This CDR3 region has 15 residues. V shed 2 bases and J 0 bases; nucleotides not matched to a gene: 4. Germline CDR1 and CDR2: MDHEN and SYDVKM.

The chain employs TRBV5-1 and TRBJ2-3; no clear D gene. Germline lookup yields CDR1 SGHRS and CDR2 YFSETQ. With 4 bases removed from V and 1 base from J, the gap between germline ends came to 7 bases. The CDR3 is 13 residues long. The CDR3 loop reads CASSLPGTDTQYF. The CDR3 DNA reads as TGCGCCAGCAGCCTACCGGGCACAGATACGCAGTATTTT.

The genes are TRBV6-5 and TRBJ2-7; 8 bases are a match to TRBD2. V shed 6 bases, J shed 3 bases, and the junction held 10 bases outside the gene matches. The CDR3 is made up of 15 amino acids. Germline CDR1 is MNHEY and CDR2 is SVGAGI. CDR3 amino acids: CASSTTGLADYEQYF. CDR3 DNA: TGTGCCAGCAGCACGACCGGACTAGCTGACTACGAGCAGTACTTC.

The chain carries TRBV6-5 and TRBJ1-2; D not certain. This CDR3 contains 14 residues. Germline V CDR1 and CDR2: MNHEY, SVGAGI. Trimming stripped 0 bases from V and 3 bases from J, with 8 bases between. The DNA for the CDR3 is TGTGCCAGCAGTTACTCCTATACTGACTATGGCTACACCTTC. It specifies CASSYSYTDYGYTF.

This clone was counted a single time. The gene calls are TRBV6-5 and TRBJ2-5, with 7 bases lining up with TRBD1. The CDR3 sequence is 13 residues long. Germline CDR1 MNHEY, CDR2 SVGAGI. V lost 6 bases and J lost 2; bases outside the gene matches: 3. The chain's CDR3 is CASRQGIQETQYF. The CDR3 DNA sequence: TGTGCCAGCAGACAGGGGATACAAGAGACCCAGTACTTC.

CDR3 DNA sequence: TGTGCCAGCAGCTTGATACCGCCAGGGGGCACATCTAATGAAAAACTGTTTTTT. Its protein product is CASSLIPPGGTSNEKLFF. V usage is TRBV5-5 and J usage is TRBJ1-4; 8 bases align to TRBD1. The CDR3 spans 18 residues. V gave up 1 base and J gave up 3 bases; unmatched junction bases: 11. Germline V lookup: CDR1 SGHKS, CDR2 YYEKEE (reference sequence).

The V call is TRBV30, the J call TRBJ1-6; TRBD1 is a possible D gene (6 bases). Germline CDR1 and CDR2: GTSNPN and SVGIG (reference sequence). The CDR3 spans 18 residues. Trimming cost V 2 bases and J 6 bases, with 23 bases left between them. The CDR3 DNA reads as TGTGCCTGGAGTAGATTCGGGACATCTGAGATTACTAATTCACCCCTCCACTTT. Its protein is CAWSRFGTSEITNSPLHF.